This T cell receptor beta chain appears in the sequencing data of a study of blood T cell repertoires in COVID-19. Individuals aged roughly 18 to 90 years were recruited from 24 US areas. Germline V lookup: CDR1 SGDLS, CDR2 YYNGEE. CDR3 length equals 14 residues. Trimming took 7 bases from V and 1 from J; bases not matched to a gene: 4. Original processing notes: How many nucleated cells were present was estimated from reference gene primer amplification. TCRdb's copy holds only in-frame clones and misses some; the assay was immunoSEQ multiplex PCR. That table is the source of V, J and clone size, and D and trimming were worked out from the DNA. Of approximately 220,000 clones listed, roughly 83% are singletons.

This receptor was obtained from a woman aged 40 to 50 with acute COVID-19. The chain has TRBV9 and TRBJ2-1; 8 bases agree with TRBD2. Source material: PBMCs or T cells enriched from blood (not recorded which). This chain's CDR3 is CASEPGGSYNEQFF. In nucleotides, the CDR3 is TGTGCCAGCGAACCGGGAGGGTCCTACAATGAGCAGTTCTTC. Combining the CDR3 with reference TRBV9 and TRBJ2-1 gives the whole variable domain DSGVTQTPKHLITATGQRVTLRCSPRSGDLSVYWYQQSLDQGLQFLIQYYNGEERAKGNILERFSAQQFPDLHSELNLSSLELGDSALYFCASEPGGSYNEQFFGPGTRLTVL.